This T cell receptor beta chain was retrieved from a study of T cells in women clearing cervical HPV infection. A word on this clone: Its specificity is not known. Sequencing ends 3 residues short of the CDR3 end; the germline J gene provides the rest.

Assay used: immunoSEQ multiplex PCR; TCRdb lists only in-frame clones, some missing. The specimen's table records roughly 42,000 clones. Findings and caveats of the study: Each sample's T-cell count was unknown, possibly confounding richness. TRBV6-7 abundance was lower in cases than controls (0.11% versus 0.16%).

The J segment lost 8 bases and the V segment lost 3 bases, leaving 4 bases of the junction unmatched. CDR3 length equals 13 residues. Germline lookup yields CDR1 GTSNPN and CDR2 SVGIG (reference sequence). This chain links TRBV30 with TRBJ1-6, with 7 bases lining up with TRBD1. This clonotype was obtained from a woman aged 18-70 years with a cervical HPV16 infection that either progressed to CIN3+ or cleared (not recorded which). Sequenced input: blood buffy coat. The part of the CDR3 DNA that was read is TGTGCCTGGAGATTCACAGGGGATTCACCC. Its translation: CAWRFTGDSP. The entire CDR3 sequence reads CAWRFTGDSPLHF.